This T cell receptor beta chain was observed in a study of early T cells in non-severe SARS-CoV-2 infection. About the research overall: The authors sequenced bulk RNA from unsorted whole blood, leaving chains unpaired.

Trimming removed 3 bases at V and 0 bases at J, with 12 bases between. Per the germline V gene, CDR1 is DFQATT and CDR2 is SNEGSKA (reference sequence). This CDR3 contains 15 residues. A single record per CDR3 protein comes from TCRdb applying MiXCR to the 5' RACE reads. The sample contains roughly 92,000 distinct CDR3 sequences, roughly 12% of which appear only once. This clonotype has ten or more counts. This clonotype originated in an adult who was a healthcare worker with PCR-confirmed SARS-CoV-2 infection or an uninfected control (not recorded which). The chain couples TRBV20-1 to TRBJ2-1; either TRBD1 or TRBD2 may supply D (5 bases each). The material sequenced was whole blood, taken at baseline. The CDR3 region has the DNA TGCAGTGCTAGGGGGGAAGTTAGCTCCTACAATGAGCAGTTCTTC. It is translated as CSARGEVSSYNEQFF.